This TCR beta chain came from a study of blood T cell repertoires in COVID-19. The repertoire was sequenced with immunoSEQ multiplex PCR; TCRdb's copy has only in-frame clones and lacks some. The profile shows approximately 150,000 clones, 81% of them singletons. The germline CDR1 and CDR2 sequences are LNHDA and SQIVND (reference sequence). V gave up 3 bases and J gave up 1 base; unmatched junction bases: 7. The CDR3 is 16 amino acids. Material: peripheral blood. The gene calls are TRBV19 and TRBJ2-7; 9 bases fit TRBD1. The clonotype originates from a human donor in a cohort sampled during active COVID-19. CDR3 residues: CASSISIGTGSYEQYF. The DNA for the CDR3 is TGTGCCAGTAGTATCTCTATCGGGACAGGGTCCTACGAGCAGTACTTC.